The 26 T cell receptor beta chains given below trace back to one sample, sequenced in a study of CD8 T cells in ankylosing spondylitis. TCRdb processed the 5' RACE reads anew with MiXCR; each CDR3 protein has one entry. Of 250,000 to 300,000 distinct CDR3 sequences listed, 15% to 20% were seen once; the top ten hold 7.8%. The specimen sequenced was blood, either unsorted or a sorted T cell fraction (not recorded which). The receptors originated from a male donor with ankylosing spondylitis or in good health (not recorded which).

The chain couples TRBV4-2 to TRBJ1-6; no definite D call. CDR1 is LGHNA and CDR2 is YNFKEQ in the germline V gene. The CDR3 runs 15 residues. V lost 4 bases and J 4 bases, leaving 11 bases between the germline ends. CDR3 DNA: TGTGCCAGCAGCCCAATATCGGGTTATAATTCACCCCTCCACTTT. Translating gives CASSPISGYNSPLHF.

This clonotype was detected a few times. The J gene is TRBJ2-1, the V gene TRBV5-1; D not certain. The CDR3 loop spans 14 amino acids. Germline values: CDR1 SGHRS, CDR2 YFSETQ. V gave up 1 base and J gave up 7 bases, with 12 bases separating them. CDR3 loop: CASSLTLLGNEQFF. In DNA form, the CDR3 reads TGCGCCAGCAGCTTGACCCTCCTAGGTAATGAGCAGTTCTTC.

V usage is TRBV20-1 and J usage is TRBJ2-5; no definite D call. Germline V gene sequence: CDR1 DFQATT, CDR2 SNEGSKA (reference sequence). The CDR3 extends over 13 amino acids. V lost 3 bases and J lost 3, with 11 bases in between. CDR3 protein: CSASIARKETQYF. In nucleotides, the CDR3 is TGCAGTGCTAGCATAGCCAGAAAAGAGACCCAGTACTTC.

The chain carries TRBV10-3 and TRBJ2-1, with TRBD2 identical over 8 bases. Per the germline V gene, CDR1 is ENHRY and CDR2 is SYGVKD. The CDR3 loop spans 12 amino acids. V was pared by 5 bases and J by 7 bases, with 1 base of the junction left unmatched. CDR3 DNA sequence: TGTGCCATCAGTCCTAGCGGGAATGAGCAGTTCTTC. Translation: CAISPSGNEQFF.

This sequence joins TRBV20-1 and TRBJ1-5, with D unresolved. CDR1 and CDR2 from the germline V gene are DFQATT and SNEGSKA (reference sequence). This CDR3 spans 14 amino acids. The V end lost 0 bases, the J end lost 2 bases, and 8 bases lay between the germline ends. The CDR3 DNA reads TGCAGTGCTAGAGATGTGACGGGCAATCAGCCCCAGCATTTT. It yields the protein CSARDVTGNQPQHF.

This clonotype was seen more than once but under ten times. The genes are TRBV5-1 and TRBJ2-1, with no clear D. CDR1 SGHRS and CDR2 YFSETQ come from the germline V gene. Between the trimmed V and J ends, which lost 4 bases and 5 bases, there was a span of 13 bases. This CDR3 is built from 14 residues. DNA of the CDR3: TGCGCCAGCAGCCTGGGATGGGCGGACAATGAGCAGTTCTTC. It yields the protein CASSLGWADNEQFF.

V and J are TRBV7-9 and TRBJ2-3; the D gene could be TRBD1 or TRBD2 (5 bases each). V was trimmed by 0 bases and J by 0 bases, leaving 10 bases between them. CDR1 SEHNR and CDR2 FQNEAQ come from the germline V gene (reference sequence). This CDR3 has 16 residues. The CDR3: CASSLAPGPSTDTQYF. The CDR3 DNA reads TGTGCCAGCAGCTTAGCTCCGGGACCCAGCACAGATACGCAGTATTTT.

This sequence joins TRBV30 and TRBJ1-3, with D unresolved. Germline V gene lookup returns CDR1 GTSNPN and CDR2 SVGIG (reference sequence). V was trimmed by 1 base and J by 3 bases, leaving 13 bases between them. The CDR3 has 15 residues. CDR3 residues: CAWSGHGFGGNTIYF. For the CDR3, the DNA is TGTGCCTGGAGTGGACATGGCTTCGGTGGAAACACCATATATTTT.

The rearrangement joins TRBV7-9 to TRBJ1-1, with 7 bases matching TRBD1. In germline, CDR1 is SEHNR, CDR2 FQNEAQ (reference sequence). V was pared by 1 base and J by 5 bases, with 1 base of the junction left unmatched. CDR3 length: 13 residues. CDR3 nucleotides: TGTGCCAGCAGCTTAGAGACAGGGACTGAAGCTTTCTTT. Protein product: CASSLETGTEAFF.

This clonotype was seen only a few times. The V and J genes are TRBV12-3 or TRBV12-4 and TRBJ1-2; weak D call: TRBD1 (6 bases). This CDR3 is 13 amino acids long. Trimming pared 8 bases from V and 3 bases from J, leaving 13 bases between. For the CDR3, the DNA is TGTGCCAGCTGGGGGGCCCCTGACTATGGCTACACCTTC. Encoded protein: CASWGAPDYGYTF.

This clonotype was seen a few times. The chain has TRBV5-1 and TRBJ2-7; 7 bases are a match to TRBD1. The germline CDR1 and CDR2 sequences are SGHRS and YFSETQ. J lost 4 bases, V lost 2 bases, and 6 bases had no gene match. The CDR3 contains 14 residues. CDR3 in amino acids: CASSFWDSLYEQYV. The CDR3 DNA follows: TGCGCCAGCAGCTTTTGGGACAGTTTATACGAGCAGTACGTC.

This clonotype was seen at least ten times. CDR3: CASRTSGTNTGELFF. CDR3 in DNA: TGTGCCAGCAGAACGAGCGGGACGAACACCGGGGAGCTGTTTTTT. V is TRBV27 and J is TRBJ2-2; 7 bases align to TRBD2. The germline gives CDR1 MNHEY, CDR2 SMNVEV (reference sequence). V dropped 6 bases and J dropped 0; count of bases not matched to a gene: 4. The CDR3 runs to 15 residues.

The chain combines TRBV2 with TRBJ2-1; 11 nucleotides line up with TRBD2. Germline V gene sequence: CDR1 SNHLY, CDR2 FYNNEI. V was pared by 6 bases and J by 0 bases, with 13 bases of the junction left unmatched. CDR3 length equals 19 residues. As DNA, the CDR3 is TGTGCCAGCAGAAGCTCACTAGCGGGGGTTTCCGACTCCTACAATGAGCAGTTCTTC. Amino acids: CASRSSLAGVSDSYNEQFF.

The CDR3 coding sequence is TGTGCCAGCACAGGGGACGGCTACGAGCAGTACGTC. This encodes CASTGDGYEQYV. V and J are TRBV28 and TRBJ2-7, with D possibly matching TRBD1 (6 bases). V lost 7 bases, J lost 3 bases, and 10 bases lay in between. Looked up from germline, CDR1 is MDHEN and CDR2 is SYDVKM. The CDR3 is made up of 12 amino acids.

The chain couples TRBV7-2 to TRBJ1-1; D ambiguous. V was trimmed by 5 bases and J by 3 bases, leaving 16 bases between them. This CDR3 has 15 residues. The germline V gene encodes CDR1 SGHTA and CDR2 FQGNSA. CDR3 region: CASSNAGRVYTEAFF. The CDR3 DNA follows: TGTGCCAGCAGCAATGCCGGGAGGGTGTACACTGAAGCTTTCTTT.

This clonotype was detected a few times. The gene calls are TRBV20-1 and TRBJ1-6; D is unclear. Germline V lookup: CDR1 DFQATT, CDR2 SNEGSKA (reference sequence). There are 14 residues in the CDR3. CDR3 residues: CSAIDRVDNSPLHF. CDR3 coding DNA: TGCAGCGCCATTGACCGTGTTGATAATTCACCCCTCCACTTT.

Concerning this clonotype: This could be a read error, since a much larger clone is one nucleotide away. The rearrangement links TRBV21-1 to TRBJ2-3; the tabulated D call, TRBD1, remains unverified against the DNA. TRBV21-1 is termed a pseudogene. This CDR3 is 18 amino acids long. The DNA for the CDR3 is TGTGCCAGCAGCAAAGAGGTGGTTCTGACAGGGGGCCCAGATACGCAGTATTTT. As protein: CASSKEVVLTGGPDTQYF.

This clonotype turned up a few times. The gene calls are TRBV19 and TRBJ1-2; 7 bases fit TRBD1. This CDR3 spans 15 amino acids. Germline trimming cut 5 bases from V and 3 bases from J; bases unmatched to any gene: 9. The germline CDR1 and CDR2 sequences are LNHDA and SQIVND (reference sequence). The CDR3 nucleotides are TGTGCCAGTAGTGCGTTCGCAGGGGGAGACTATGGCTACACCTTC. Its translation: CASSAFAGGDYGYTF.

V is TRBV20-1 and J is TRBJ1-6; perhaps TRBD1 as D (6 bases). This CDR3 has 15 residues. The V gene lost 1 base and the J gene lost 3 bases, with 10 bases spanning the gap. Germline V CDR1 and CDR2: DFQATT, SNEGSKA (reference sequence). CDR3 in amino acids: CSARGGDNYNSPLHF. In DNA, the CDR3 is TGCAGTGCTAGAGGCGGGGACAACTATAATTCACCCCTCCACTTT.

CDR3 bases: TGTGCCATCAGTGACAGGGCGCACACAGATACGCAGTATTTT. Translated: CAISDRAHTDTQYF. V gene TRBV10-3 combines with J gene TRBJ2-3, with D possibly being TRBD1 (5 bases). The CDR3 is 14 residues long. V was pared by 3 bases and J by 2 bases, with 9 bases between. CDR1 and CDR2 from the germline V gene are ENHRY and SYGVKD.

Only one count was recorded for this clonotype. The CDR3 here is CASTYRDGGGQPQHF. In DNA form, the CDR3 reads TGCGCCAGCACCTACAGGGACGGGGGTGGTCAGCCCCAGCATTTT. The chain links TRBV4-1 to TRBJ1-5, with D perhaps matching TRBD1 (6 bases). In germline, CDR1 is MGHRA, CDR2 YSYEKL. This CDR3 is 15 amino acids long. V was pared by 7 bases and J by 6 bases, with 19 bases between.

CDR3 loop: CASSLATGNTGELFF. In DNA form, the CDR3 reads TGTGCCAGCAGCTTAGCCACCGGAAACACCGGGGAGCTGTTTTTT. The J gene is TRBJ2-2, the V gene TRBV7-2, with D unclear. The V end was cut by 0 bases, the J end by 2 bases, with 7 bases between. Germline CDR1 is SGHTA and CDR2 is FQGNSA. This CDR3 has 15 residues.

The V gene is TRBV5-1, the J gene TRBJ2-2, with no clear D. Germline V gives CDR1 SGHRS, CDR2 YFSETQ. The CDR3 extends over 16 amino acids. Trimming took 6 bases from V and 3 from J, leaving 18 bases between them. CDR3 residues: CASMLSPLLYTGELFF. CDR3 bases: TGCGCCAGCATGCTGAGCCCCCTTCTTTACACCGGGGAGCTGTTTTTT. Full variable domain (outside the CDR3, taken from reference TRBV5-1 and TRBJ2-2): KAGVTQTPRYLIKTRGQQVTLSCSPISGHRSVSWYQQTPGQGLQFLFEYFSETQRNKGNFPGRFSGRQFSNSRSEMNVSTLELGDSALYLCASMLSPLLYTGELFFGEGSRLTVL.

The J gene is TRBJ2-7, the V gene TRBV5-1; 8 bases line up with TRBD2. V trimming: 0 bases; J trimming: 2 bases; junction bases outside the gene matches: 1. The length of the CDR3 is 14 residues. The germline V gene encodes CDR1 SGHRS and CDR2 YFSETQ. DNA for the CDR3: TGCGCCAGCAGCTTGGAAGCGGGGGCCTACGAGCAGTACGTC. This encodes CASSLEAGAYEQYV.

This clonotype was seen only a few times. V usage is TRBV20-1 and J usage is TRBJ2-1; 8 bases agree with TRBD1. CDR3 length: 13 residues. Unmatched junction bases numbered 2, after V lost 7 bases and J lost 0 bases. CDR1 is DFQATT and CDR2 is SNEGSKA in the germline V gene (reference sequence). CDR3 DNA: TGCAGTGGGGACAGGAGCTCCTACAATGAGCAGTTCTTC. The encoded protein is CSGDRSSYNEQFF.

This clonotype was counted only a few times. The chain recombines TRBV5-1 with TRBJ2-1; D gene uncertain. The CDR3 is made up of 15 amino acids. V was pared by 0 bases and J by 4 bases, with 11 bases between. Per the germline V gene, CDR1 is SGHRS and CDR2 is YFSETQ. CDR3 sequence: CASSLEDGSYNEQFF. CDR3 DNA sequence: TGCGCCAGCAGCTTGGAGGACGGGTCTTACAATGAGCAGTTCTTC.